This TCR beta chain derives from a study of siplizumab effects on memory and regulatory T cells. The protocol was immunoSEQ multiplex PCR, while the TCRdb copy is restricted to in-frame clones and leaves out a portion. This table holds 70,000 or so clones, roughly 89% found once. Germline values: CDR1 MNHEY, CDR2 SMNVEV (reference sequence). The CDR3 is 11 amino acids. The V and J ends lost 6 bases and 5 bases respectively, with 5 bases between them. Overall study findings and caveats: Alloreactive sequences that could be traced to unstimulated CD4+ memory cells showed a significant reduction under siplizumab. In unstimulated cells, naive T cells appeared more diverse than memory T cells and seemed major alloresponse contributors. Siplizumab cultures yielded proliferating Tregs whose suppressive function was not confirmed. A minor fraction of alloreactive clones, and no more, mapped to unstimulated subsets.

As concerns this clone: Its antigen is as yet unknown.

The TCR originated in a human donor in good health. Sequencing was carried out using CD8+ T cells sorted from blood. The chain has TRBV27 and TRBJ2-1; no clear D gene. CDR3 bases: TGTGCCAGCAGCTACCACAATGAGCAGTTCTTC. Amino acid sequence: CASSYHNEQFF.